These 4 T cell receptor beta chains originate from one sample sequenced in a study of blood T cell repertoires in COVID-19. Data came from immunoSEQ multiplex PCR; TCRdb stores just in-frame clones and leaves some out. The table lists approximately 390,000 clones, nearly 90% of them singletons. Sequenced input: PBMCs or T cells enriched from blood (not recorded which). All receptors derive from a woman in her forties with acute COVID-19.

This chain connects TRBV5-1 to TRBJ2-5; maybe TRBD2 (7 bases). Trimming cost V 6 bases and J 1 base, with 19 bases left between them. The CDR3 runs to 16 residues. The germline V gene encodes CDR1 SGHRS and CDR2 YFSETQ. The CDR3 is CASKGGASGPQETQYF. DNA for the CDR3: TGCGCCAGCAAAGGGGGGGCTAGCGGACCCCAAGAGACCCAGTACTTC.

The rearrangement links TRBV7-9 to TRBJ1-2; D might be TRBD1 (6 bases). The V end lost 1 base, the J end lost 3 bases, and 9 bases lay between the germline ends. The CDR3 extends over 14 amino acids. The germline V gene has CDR1 SEHNR and CDR2 FQNEAQ (reference sequence). The DNA of the CDR3 is TGTGCCAGCAGCTTAGGCGGGGGCGACTATGGCTACACCTTC. Amino acid sequence: CASSLGGGDYGYTF. The full variable domain, its missing parts supplied by reference TRBV7-9 and TRBJ1-2, is DTGVSQNPRHKITKRGQNVTFRCDPISEHNRLYWYRQTLGQGPEFLTYFQNEAQLEKSRLLSDRFSAERPKGSFSTLEIQRTEQGDSAMYLCASSLGGGDYGYTFGSGTRLTVV.

This clone was detected only once. This sequence joins TRBV19 and TRBJ1-2; D is possibly TRBD1 (5 bases). The germline gives CDR1 LNHDA, CDR2 SQIVND (reference sequence). Between the trimmed V and J ends, which lost 6 bases and 2 bases, there was a span of 16 bases. This CDR3 region has 15 residues. CDR3 region: CASRITAGRNYGYTF. The CDR3 bases are TGTGCCAGTAGAATAACGGCGGGACGGAACTATGGCTACACCTTC.

V and J are TRBV5-4 and TRBJ2-5, with a possible D match to TRBD2 (6 bases). Trimming left V 7 bases short and J 10 bases short, with 23 bases between. The CDR3 is 14 amino acids. Germline CDR1 SGHNT, CDR2 YYREEE (reference sequence). The CDR3 loop is CASRRAGGPSGQYF. CDR3 sequence (DNA): TGTGCCAGCCGGAGGGCGGGCGGCCCCAGCGGCCAGTACTTC.